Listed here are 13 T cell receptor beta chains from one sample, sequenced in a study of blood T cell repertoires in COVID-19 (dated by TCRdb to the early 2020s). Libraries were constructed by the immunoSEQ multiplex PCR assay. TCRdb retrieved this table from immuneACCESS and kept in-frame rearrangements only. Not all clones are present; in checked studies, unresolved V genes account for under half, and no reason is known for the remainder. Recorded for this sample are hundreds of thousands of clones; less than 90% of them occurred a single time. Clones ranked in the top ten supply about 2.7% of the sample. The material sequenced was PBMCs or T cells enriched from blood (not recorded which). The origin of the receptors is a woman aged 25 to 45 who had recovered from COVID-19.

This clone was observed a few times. CDR3 in amino acids: CASSFARGGFIEQFF. CDR3 coding DNA: TGTGCCAGCAGCTTTGCCCGCGGGGGGTTCATTGAGCAGTTCTTC. The J gene is TRBJ2-1, the V gene TRBV5-6; 8 bases align to TRBD2. Germline lookup yields CDR1 SGHDT and CDR2 YYEEEE. V dropped 2 bases and J dropped 9; count of bases not matched to a gene: 10. This CDR3 has 15 residues.

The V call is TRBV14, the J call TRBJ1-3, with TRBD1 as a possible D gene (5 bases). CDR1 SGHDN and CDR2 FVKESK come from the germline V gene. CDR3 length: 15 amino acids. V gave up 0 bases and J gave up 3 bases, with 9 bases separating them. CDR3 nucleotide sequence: TGTGCCAGCAGCCAAGACAGGGTGGGTGGAAACACCATATATTTT. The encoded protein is CASSQDRVGGNTIYF.

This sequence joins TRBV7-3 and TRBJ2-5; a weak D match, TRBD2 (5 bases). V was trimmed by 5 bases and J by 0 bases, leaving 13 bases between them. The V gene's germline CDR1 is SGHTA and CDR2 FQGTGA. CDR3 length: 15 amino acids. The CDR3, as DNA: TGTGCCAGCAGCACGTCTGGAGCGGACCAAGAGACCCAGTACTTC. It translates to CASSTSGADQETQYF.

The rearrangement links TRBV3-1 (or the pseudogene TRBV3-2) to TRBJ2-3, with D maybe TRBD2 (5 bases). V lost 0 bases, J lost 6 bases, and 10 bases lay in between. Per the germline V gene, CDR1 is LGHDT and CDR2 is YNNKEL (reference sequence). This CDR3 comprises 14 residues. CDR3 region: CASSQDKGVDTQYF. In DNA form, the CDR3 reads TGTGCCAGCAGCCAAGATAAGGGAGTGGATACGCAGTATTTT.

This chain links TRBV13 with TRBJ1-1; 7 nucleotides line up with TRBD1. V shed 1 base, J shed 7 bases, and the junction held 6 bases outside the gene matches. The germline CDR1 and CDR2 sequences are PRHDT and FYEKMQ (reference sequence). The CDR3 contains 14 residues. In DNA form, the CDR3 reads TGTGCCAGCAGCTTAGAGGGACAGAAAAATGAAGCTTTCTTT. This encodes CASSLEGQKNEAFF.

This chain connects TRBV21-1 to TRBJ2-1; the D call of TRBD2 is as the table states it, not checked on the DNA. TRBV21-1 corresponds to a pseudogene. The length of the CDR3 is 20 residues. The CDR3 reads CASSTQVRRERSSSYNEQFF. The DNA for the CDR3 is TGTGCCAGCAGCACACAAGTCCGGCGGGAGCGCTCCTCTTCCTACAATGAGCAGTTCTTC.

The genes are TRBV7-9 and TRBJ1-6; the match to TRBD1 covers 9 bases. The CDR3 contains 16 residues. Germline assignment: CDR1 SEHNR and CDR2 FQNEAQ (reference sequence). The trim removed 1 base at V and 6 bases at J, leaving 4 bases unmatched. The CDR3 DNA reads TGTGCCAGCAGCTTAGGCGGGACAGGGCCTAATTCACCCCTCCACTTT. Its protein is CASSLGGTGPNSPLHF.

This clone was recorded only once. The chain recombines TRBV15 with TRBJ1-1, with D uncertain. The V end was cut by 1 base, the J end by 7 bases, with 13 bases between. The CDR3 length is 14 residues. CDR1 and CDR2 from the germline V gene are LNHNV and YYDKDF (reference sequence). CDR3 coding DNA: TGTGCCACCAGCAGAGCAGCCCAGGAACGTGAAGCTTTCTTT. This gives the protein CATSRAAQEREAFF.

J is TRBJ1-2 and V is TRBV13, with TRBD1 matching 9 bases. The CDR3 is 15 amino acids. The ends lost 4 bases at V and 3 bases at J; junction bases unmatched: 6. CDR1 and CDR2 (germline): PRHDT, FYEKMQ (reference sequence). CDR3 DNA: TGTGCCAGCAGCTCAGGGACAGGGTATTACTATGGCTACACCTTC. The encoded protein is CASSSGTGYYYGYTF.

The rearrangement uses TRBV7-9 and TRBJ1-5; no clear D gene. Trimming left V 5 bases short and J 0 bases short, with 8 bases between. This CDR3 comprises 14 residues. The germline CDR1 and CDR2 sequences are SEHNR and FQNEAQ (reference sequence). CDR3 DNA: TGTGCCAGCAGCCAGACAAATAGCAATCAGCCCCAGCATTTT. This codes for CASSQTNSNQPQHF.

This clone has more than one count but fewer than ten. The CDR3 protein is CASSLGQGNEKLFF. CDR3 in DNA: TGTGCCAGCAGCCTGGGACAGGGTAATGAAAAACTGTTTTTT. The V gene is TRBV5-8, the J gene TRBJ1-4; 9 nucleotides line up with TRBD1. The CDR3 loop spans 14 amino acids. The germline gives CDR1 SGHTS, CDR2 YDEGEE. V shed 4 bases and J 4 bases; nucleotides not matched to a gene: 2.

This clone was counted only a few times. The CDR3 here is CASSREGARGSGYTF. CDR3 bases: TGTGCCAGCAGCCGAGAGGGTGCTCGGGGGTCTGGCTACACCTTC. The chain links TRBV14 to TRBJ1-2; possibly TRBD1 for D (5 bases). Germline V gene lookup returns CDR1 SGHDN and CDR2 FVKESK. The CDR3 contains 15 residues. V was pared by 4 bases and J by 7 bases, with 19 bases between.

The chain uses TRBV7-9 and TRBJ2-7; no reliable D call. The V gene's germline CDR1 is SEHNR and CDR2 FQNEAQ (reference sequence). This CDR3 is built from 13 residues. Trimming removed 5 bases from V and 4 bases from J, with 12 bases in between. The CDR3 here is CASSHPAEYEQYF. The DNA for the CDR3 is TGTGCCAGCAGCCATCCGGCGGAATACGAGCAGTACTTC.